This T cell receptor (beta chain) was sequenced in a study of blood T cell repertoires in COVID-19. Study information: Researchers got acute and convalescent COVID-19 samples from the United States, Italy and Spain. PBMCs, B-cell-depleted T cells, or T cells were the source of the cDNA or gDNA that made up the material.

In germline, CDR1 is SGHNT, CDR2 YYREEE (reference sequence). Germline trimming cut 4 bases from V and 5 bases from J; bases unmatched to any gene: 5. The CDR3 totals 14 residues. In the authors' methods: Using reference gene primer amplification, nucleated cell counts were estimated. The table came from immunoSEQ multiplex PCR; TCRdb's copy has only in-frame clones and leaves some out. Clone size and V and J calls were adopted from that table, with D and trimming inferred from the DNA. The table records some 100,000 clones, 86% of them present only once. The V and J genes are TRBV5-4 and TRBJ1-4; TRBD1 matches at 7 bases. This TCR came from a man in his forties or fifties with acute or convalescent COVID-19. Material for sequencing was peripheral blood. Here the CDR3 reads CASSQDRRNEKLFF. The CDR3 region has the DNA TGTGCCAGCAGCCAGGACAGGAGAAATGAAAAACTGTTTTTT.